The clone carrying this TCR beta chain was seen more than once but under ten times. The target antigen is unknown. The entry originates in a study of T cells in localized non-small cell lung cancer. Findings of the study overall: Adjacent uninvolved lung tissue had the highest T cell clonality, exceeding tumor.

CDR1 is SGHTA and CDR2 is FQGNSA in the germline V gene. V was clipped by 0 bases and J by 2 bases, with 5 bases between them. CDR3 length equals 13 residues. The repertoire was sequenced with immunoSEQ multiplex PCR; TCRdb's copy has only in-frame clones and lacks some. The sample holds about 720 clones, roughly 25% seen once. The V gene is TRBV7-2, the J gene TRBJ2-7; D is unresolved. This sample comprised lung tumor tissue, obtained before any cancer treatment. The sequence came from a male donor aged 60 or over with stage III squamous cell lung carcinoma. CDR3 residues: CASSLARAYEQYF. The CDR3 DNA reads TGTGCCAGCAGCTTAGCCCGGGCCTACGAGCAGTACTTC.